Below are 24 T cell receptor beta chains sequenced from a single sample in a study of cytomegalovirus exposure and HLA in healthy donors (dated by TCRdb to about 2017). Library construction relied on the immunoSEQ multiplex PCR assay. The multiplex PCR relied on a mix of 60 forward primers for TCR Vbeta segments and 13 reverse primers for TCR Jbeta segments. TCRdb limited this immuneACCESS table to in-frame rearrangements with V and J called. A share of clones is missing; checked studies link under half to unresolved V genes, and the rest is unexplained. In all, the sample holds 140,000 to 150,000 clones, and about 84% of those were seen once. Around 2.5% of the sample belongs to the ten largest clones. Sequencing was performed on PBMCs. The source is a woman between 18 and 29 years old in good health and CMV-seropositive.

The rearrangement joins TRBV6-5 to TRBJ1-3, with a weak D call TRBD1 (5 bases). This CDR3 is built from 14 residues. CDR1 MNHEY and CDR2 SVGAGI come from the germline V gene. Trimming removed 2 bases at V and 3 bases at J, with 8 bases between. CDR3 bases: TGTGCCAGCAGTTACGCCCAGGGTGGAAACACCATATATTTT. Translating it yields CASSYAQGGNTIYF.

The chain links TRBV18 to TRBJ1-1, with unresolved D. This CDR3 is built from 14 residues. V was shortened by 3 bases and J by 4 bases, with 12 bases between the two germline ends. CDR1 is KGHSH, CDR2 LQKENI, per germline. CDR3: CASSPPLRTTEAFF. CDR3 nucleotides: TGTGCCAGCTCACCCCCCCTGAGAACCACTGAAGCTTTCTTT.

This rearrangement joins TRBV7-8 to TRBJ1-5; D remains unclear. V lost 10 bases and J lost 0, with 10 bases in between. Germline assignment: CDR1 SGHVS and CDR2 FQNEAQ. The CDR3 is 13 amino acids. The CDR3 DNA reads as TGTGCCACCCGCCGGGATAGCAATCAGCCCCAGCATTTT. Translation gives CATRRDSNQPQHF. The full variable domain, in which reference TRBV7-8 and TRBJ1-5 provide the parts outside the CDR3, is GAGVSQSPRYKVAKRGQDVALRCDPISGHVSLFWYQQALGQGPEFLTYFQNEAQLDKSGLPSDRFFAERPEGSVSTLKIQRTQQEDSAVYLCATRRDSNQPQHFGDGTRLSIL.

The rearrangement joins TRBV7-7 to TRBJ2-2, with 11 nucleotides matching TRBD2. Germline-derived CDR1 and CDR2 are SSHAT and FNYEAQ (reference sequence). Trimming at V came to 5 bases and at J to 7 bases, leaving 3 bases not matched to a gene. This CDR3 is built from 14 residues. CDR3 DNA: TGTGCCAGCAGCCGACTAGCGGGGAGCGGGGAGCTGTTTTTT. Translating gives CASSRLAGSGELFF.

The V and J genes are TRBV9 and TRBJ1-3; D ambiguous. Trimming took 0 bases from V and 4 from J, leaving 11 bases between them. CDR1 and CDR2 (germline): SGDLS, YYNGEE. There are 15 residues in the CDR3. The CDR3 sequence is CASSVGGKLGNTIYF. The CDR3, as DNA: TGTGCCAGCAGCGTAGGTGGTAAACTAGGAAACACCATATATTTT.

The J gene is TRBJ2-5, the V gene TRBV6-1; unclear D gene. The germline V gene has CDR1 MNHNS and CDR2 SASEGT. V was shortened by 3 bases and J by 7 bases, with 3 bases between the two germline ends. The CDR3 covers 10 residues. The CDR3 DNA follows: TGTGCCAGCAGTGATAGGACCCAGTACTTC. It yields the protein CASSDRTQYF.

The gene calls are TRBV5-1 and TRBJ1-6, with D tentatively TRBD1 (5 bases). The CDR3 covers 16 residues. Deletions cut 5 bases from V and 5 bases from J, with 17 bases between. The V gene's germline CDR1 is SGHRS and CDR2 YFSETQ. The CDR3 protein is CASRQNGGRDNSPLHF. CDR3 in DNA: TGCGCCAGCAGACAGAACGGGGGACGCGATAATTCACCCCTCCACTTT.

This clone has just a few counts. The rearrangement links TRBV19 to TRBJ1-5; D remains ambiguous. The ends were cut back, 3 bases at V and 2 bases at J, with 11 bases in the middle. The CDR3 sequence is 15 residues long. CDR1 is LNHDA and CDR2 is SQIVND in the germline V gene (reference sequence). CDR3 region: CASSIHWGGNQPQHF. The CDR3 DNA reads TGTGCCAGTAGTATTCACTGGGGAGGCAATCAGCCCCAGCATTTT.

The rearrangement links TRBV10-3 to TRBJ1-1, with 8 bases that match TRBD1. The CDR3 is 18 amino acids. The ends lost 4 bases at V and 5 bases at J; junction bases unmatched: 18. Germline V gene sequence: CDR1 ENHRY, CDR2 SYGVKD. DNA for the CDR3: TGTGCCATCAGTGTTTGGGACTTGAAACAGGGGGTAAGTACTGAAGCTTTCTTT. It translates to CAISVWDLKQGVSTEAFF.

The chain carries TRBV7-2 and TRBJ2-7; D possibly corresponds to TRBD1 (6 bases). The CDR3 is 15 residues long. From germline, CDR1 is SGHTA and CDR2 FQGNSA. The germline V and J ends were trimmed by 3 bases and 1 base, with 13 bases remaining between them. The CDR3 DNA sequence: TGTGCCAGCAGCTTGCCCACAGGGAAATCCTACGAGCAGTACTTC. Protein: CASSLPTGKSYEQYF.

V is TRBV5-6 and J is TRBJ1-2; 8 bases are shared with TRBD1. The CDR3 contains 14 residues. Germline V gives CDR1 SGHDT, CDR2 YYEEEE. V was clipped by 4 bases and J by 4 bases; unmatched bases: 6. The CDR3 nucleotides read TGTGCCAGCAGCCAGGGACAGGTGACCTATGGCTACACCTTC. Translated: CASSQGQVTYGYTF.

The chain combines TRBV18 with TRBJ1-1; no clear D gene. The CDR3 is 13 residues long. Trimming removed 0 bases from V and 8 bases from J, with 10 bases in between. Germline V gene data show CDR1 as KGHSH and CDR2 as LQKENI. CDR3 in amino acids: CASSPPVGDEAFF. In nucleotides, the CDR3 is TGTGCCAGCTCACCACCCGTGGGAGACGAAGCTTTCTTT.

The chain employs TRBV7-6 and TRBJ1-3, with D possibly matching TRBD1 (6 bases). From germline, CDR1 is SGHVS and CDR2 FNYEAQ. This CDR3 has 15 amino acids. Trimming took off 2 bases at V and 6 bases at J, with 14 bases between the two ends. CDR3 DNA: TGTGCCAGCAGCTTAATATTCGGACAGTCAAACACCATATATTTT. Translated: CASSLIFGQSNTIYF.

This clone was observed a handful of times. The chain carries TRBV7-9 and TRBJ2-5, with a possible D match to TRBD2 (7 bases). CDR1 SEHNR and CDR2 FQNEAQ come from the germline V gene (reference sequence). V lost 5 bases and J 0 bases, leaving 16 bases between the germline ends. The CDR3 is 16 amino acids. CDR3 region: CASSPNRGAHQETQYF. CDR3 bases: TGTGCCAGCAGCCCCAATCGGGGGGCGCACCAAGAGACCCAGTACTTC.

This chain uses TRBV19 with TRBJ1-4; D is uncertain. V shed 3 bases and J shed 4 bases, with 18 bases lying between them. The CDR3 covers 17 residues. Germline values: CDR1 LNHDA, CDR2 SQIVND (reference sequence). CDR3 nucleotide sequence: TGTGCCAGTAGTATGTTTTGGCGCGGAAACAATAATGAAAAACTGTTTTTT. This codes for CASSMFWRGNNNEKLFF.

The chain has TRBV7-9 and TRBJ2-3; 7 nucleotides agree with TRBD2. V lost 5 bases to trimming and J lost 4 bases; unmatched junction nucleotides: 6. The V gene's germline CDR1 is SEHNR and CDR2 FQNEAQ (reference sequence). The CDR3 contains 14 residues. The CDR3 DNA follows: TGTGCCAGCAGCCCAGGACTAGTTTCAGATACGCAGTATTTT. Amino acid sequence: CASSPGLVSDTQYF.

The J gene is TRBJ2-5, the V gene TRBV5-6; D ambiguous. Trimming took 0 bases from V and 1 from J, leaving 10 bases between them. Per germline, CDR1 SGHDT and CDR2 YYEEEE. The CDR3 spans 15 residues. The chain's CDR3 is CASSLVSQSQETQYF. Written as DNA, the CDR3 is TGTGCCAGCAGCTTGGTCTCCCAGTCCCAAGAGACCCAGTACTTC.

V is TRBV28 and J is TRBJ1-1; D is undetermined. Trimming took 5 bases from V and 1 from J, leaving 17 bases between them. The length of the CDR3 is 16 residues. Per the germline V gene, CDR1 is MDHEN and CDR2 is SYDVKM. The CDR3: CASSPLSSRGNTEAFF. CDR3 sequence (DNA): TGTGCCAGCAGTCCCCTGAGCTCCCGAGGGAACACTGAAGCTTTCTTT.

This clone was detected a few times. The chain uses TRBV6-5 and TRBJ2-5; D is perhaps TRBD2 (7 bases). The CDR3 length is 12 residues. Germline loops: CDR1 MNHEY, CDR2 SVGAGI. Trimming cost V 8 bases and J 4 bases, with 11 bases left between them. CDR3 residues: CASGRGAETQYF. The CDR3, as DNA: TGTGCCAGCGGTCGGGGGGCAGAGACCCAGTACTTC.

V gene TRBV11-3 combines with J gene TRBJ2-1; the D gene is possibly TRBD2 (5 bases). The V end was cut by 5 bases, the J end by 3 bases, with 20 bases between. CDR1 and CDR2 from the germline V gene are SGHNT and YENEEA. The CDR3 length is 17 residues. The CDR3, as DNA: TGTGCCAGCAGCCTCAGCGGCAGCCCCACGATCTACAATGAGCAGTTCTTC. It codes for CASSLSGSPTIYNEQFF.

The V call is TRBV28, the J call TRBJ1-1; perhaps TRBD1 as D (6 bases). V was cut by 5 bases and J by 5 bases, with 24 bases left in between. This CDR3 region has 17 residues. Germline lookup yields CDR1 MDHEN and CDR2 SYDVKM. CDR3 in amino acids: CASSQAPSYRVGTEAFF. The CDR3 coding sequence is TGTGCCAGCAGTCAGGCCCCATCCTACAGGGTCGGGACTGAAGCTTTCTTT.

The rearrangement joins TRBV4-1 to TRBJ2-5, with a possible D match to TRBD2 (6 bases). With the DNA end fitting TRBJ2-7 better, the J assignment may be wrong. Germline CDR1 is MGHRA and CDR2 is YSYEKL. The CDR3 covers 14 residues. The CDR3 DNA reads as TGCGCCAGCAGCCAAGACTGGGGCGGGGACGAGCAGTACTTC. It translates to CASSQDWGGDEQYF.

To note about this clone: The junction and the germline gene differ at one end; a read error may be behind it. The V call is TRBV6-1, the J call TRBJ1-5; a weak D match, TRBD1 (5 bases). CDR1 is MNHNS, CDR2 SASEGT, per germline. This CDR3 comprises 15 residues. Written as DNA, the CDR3 is TGTGCCAGTAGTGTAGTCGGGGGGAGCAATCAGCCCCAGCATTTT. Amino acids: CASSVVGGSNQPQHF.

The chain carries TRBV6-1 and TRBJ2-7; 7 nucleotides line up with TRBD2. This CDR3 region has 14 residues. The V and J ends lost 3 bases and 6 bases, in that order; junction bases with no gene match: 8. From germline, CDR1 is MNHNS and CDR2 SASEGT. The CDR3 nucleotides read TGTGCCAGCAGTGAGGAGCCCTCTAGCGGCGAGCAGTACTTC. This gives the protein CASSEEPSSGEQYF.